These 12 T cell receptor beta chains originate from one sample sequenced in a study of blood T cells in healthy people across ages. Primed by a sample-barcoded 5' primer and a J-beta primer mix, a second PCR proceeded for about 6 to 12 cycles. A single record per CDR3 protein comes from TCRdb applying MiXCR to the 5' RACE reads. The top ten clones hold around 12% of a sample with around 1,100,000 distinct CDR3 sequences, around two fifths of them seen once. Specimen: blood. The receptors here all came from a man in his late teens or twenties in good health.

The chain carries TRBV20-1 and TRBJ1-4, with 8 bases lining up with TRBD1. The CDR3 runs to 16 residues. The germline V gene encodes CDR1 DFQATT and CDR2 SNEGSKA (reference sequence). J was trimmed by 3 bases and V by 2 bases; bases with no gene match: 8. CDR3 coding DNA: TGCAGTGCTAGACCCCTGAGGGGACAGGCTAATGAAAAACTGTTTTTT. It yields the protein CSARPLRGQANEKLFF.

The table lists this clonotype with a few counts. The CDR3 DNA reads TGTGCCAGCAGAAGTAGTTTATCCAGCGGGGCCTCGCAGTTCTTC. The encoded protein is CASRSSLSSGASQFF. The rearrangement uses TRBV12-3 or TRBV12-4 and TRBJ2-1; 7 bases match TRBD2. This CDR3 comprises 15 residues. V gave up 6 bases and J gave up 12 bases; unmatched junction bases: 17.

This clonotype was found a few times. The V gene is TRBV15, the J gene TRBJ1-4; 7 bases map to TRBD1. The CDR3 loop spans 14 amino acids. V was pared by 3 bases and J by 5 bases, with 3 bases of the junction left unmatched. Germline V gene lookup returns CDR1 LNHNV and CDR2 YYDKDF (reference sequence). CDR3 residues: CATSSRGENEKLFF. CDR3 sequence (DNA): TGTGCCACCAGCAGCAGGGGGGAAAATGAAAAACTGTTTTTT.

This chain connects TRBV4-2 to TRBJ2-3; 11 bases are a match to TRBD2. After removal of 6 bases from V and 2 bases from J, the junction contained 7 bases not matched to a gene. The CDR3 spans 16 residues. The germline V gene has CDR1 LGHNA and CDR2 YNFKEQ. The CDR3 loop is CASRKISGGVTDTQYF. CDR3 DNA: TGTGCCAGCAGAAAGATTAGCGGGGGGGTCACAGATACGCAGTATTTT.

The CDR3 here is CASSESETGNGYTF. The DNA of the CDR3 is TGTGCCAGCAGTGAGTCGGAGACAGGGAATGGCTACACCTTC. V gene TRBV2 combines with J gene TRBJ1-2; 7 positions match TRBD1. The germline V gene encodes CDR1 SNHLY and CDR2 FYNNEI. The ends lost 3 bases at V and 6 bases at J; junction bases unmatched: 7. The CDR3 has 14 residues. The whole variable domain, filled in from reference TRBV2 and TRBJ1-2, reads EPEVTQTPSHQVTQMGQEVILRCVPISNHLYFYWYRQILGQKVEFLVSFYNNEISEKSEIFDDQFSVERPDGSNFTLKIRSTKLEDSAMYFCASSESETGNGYTFGSGTRLTVV.

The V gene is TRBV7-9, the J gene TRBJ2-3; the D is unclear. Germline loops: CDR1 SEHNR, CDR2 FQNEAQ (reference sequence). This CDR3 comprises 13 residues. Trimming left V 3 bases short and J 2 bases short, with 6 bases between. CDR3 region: CASSFDFTDTQYF. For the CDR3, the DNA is TGTGCCAGCAGCTTTGACTTCACAGATACGCAGTATTTT. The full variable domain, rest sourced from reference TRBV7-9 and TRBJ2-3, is DTGVSQNPRHKITKRGQNVTFRCDPISEHNRLYWYRQTLGQGPEFLTYFQNEAQLEKSRLLSDRFSAERPKGSFSTLEIQRTEQGDSAMYLCASSFDFTDTQYFGPGTRLTVL.

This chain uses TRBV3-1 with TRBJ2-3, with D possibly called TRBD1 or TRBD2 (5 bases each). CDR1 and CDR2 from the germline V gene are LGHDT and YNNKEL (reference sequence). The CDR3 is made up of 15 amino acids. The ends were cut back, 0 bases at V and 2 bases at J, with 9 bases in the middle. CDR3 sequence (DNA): TGTGCCAGCAGCCAAGAAGGGGACCACACAGATACGCAGTATTTT. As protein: CASSQEGDHTDTQYF.

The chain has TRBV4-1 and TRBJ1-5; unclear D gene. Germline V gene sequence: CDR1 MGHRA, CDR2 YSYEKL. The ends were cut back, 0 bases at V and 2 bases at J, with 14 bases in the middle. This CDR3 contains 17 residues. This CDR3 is CASSQDVSSSRNQPQHF. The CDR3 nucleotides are TGCGCCAGCAGCCAAGATGTCTCCAGCAGCCGCAATCAGCCCCAGCATTTT.

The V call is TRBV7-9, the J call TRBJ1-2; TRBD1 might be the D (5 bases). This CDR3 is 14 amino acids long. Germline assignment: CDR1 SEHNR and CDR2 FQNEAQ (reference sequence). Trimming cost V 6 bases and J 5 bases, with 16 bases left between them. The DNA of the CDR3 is TGTGCCAGCAGGCTTGGAGGGGTAGGGTATGGCTACACCTTC. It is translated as CASRLGGVGYGYTF.

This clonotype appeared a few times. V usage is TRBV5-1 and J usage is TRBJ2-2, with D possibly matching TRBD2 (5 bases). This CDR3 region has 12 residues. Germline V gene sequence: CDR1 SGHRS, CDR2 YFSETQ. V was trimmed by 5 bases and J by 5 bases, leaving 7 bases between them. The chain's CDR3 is CASSERTGELFF. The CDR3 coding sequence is TGCGCCAGCAGTGAGCGGACCGGGGAGCTGTTTTTT.

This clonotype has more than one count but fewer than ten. In nucleotides, the CDR3 is TGTGCCAGCAACAGGGGCGGGACGACAGATACGCAGTATTTT. Translation gives CASNRGGTTDTQYF. The chain links TRBV6-5 to TRBJ2-3; D might be TRBD1 (7 bases). The germline V gene has CDR1 MNHEY and CDR2 SVGAGI. V was shortened by 7 bases and J by 3 bases, with 14 bases between the two germline ends. The length of the CDR3 is 14 residues.

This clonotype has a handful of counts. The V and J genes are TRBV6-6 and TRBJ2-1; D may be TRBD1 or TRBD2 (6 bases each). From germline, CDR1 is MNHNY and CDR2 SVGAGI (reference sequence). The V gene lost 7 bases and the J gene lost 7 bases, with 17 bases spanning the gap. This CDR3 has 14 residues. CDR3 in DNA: TGTGCCAGCACCGGGGGCATACCATGGAATGAGCAGTTCTTC. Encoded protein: CASTGGIPWNEQFF.